This T cell receptor (beta chain) comes out of a study of cytomegalovirus exposure and HLA in healthy donors (dated 2017 in TCRdb). Concerning the study at large: An earlier analysis of some 600 of the donors reported approximately 300 Gb of sequence data and around 120 million unique TCR beta sequences obtained from around 180 million T cells. The later analysis used no new phenotypic data to find candidate immune exposures, relying instead on TCR beta sequences and their occurrence across donors. The study profiled the T cell repertoires of about 640 subjects by immunosequencing and related them to cytomegalovirus serostatus. Genome-wide SNP genotypes for about 65% of the 666 donors were used in a later genetic analysis, which treated that subset as a discovery cohort. HLA typing included class I and class II loci at four-digit resolution. The aim of the study was to test whether cataloging public T cell receptors could identify signatures of past pathogen exposure. The number of typed donors differed by locus: about 620-630 for A, B, C, DRB1 and DQB1; approximately 530 for DQA1; 606 for DPA1; and around 490 for DPB1. An early release covering roughly 600 HLA-typed donors comprised roughly 300 gigabases of sequencing data and approximately 85 million unique TCR sequences. Among 350 to 400 genotyped donors of the cohort, an average of around 240,000 unique TCR beta nucleotide sequences were sequenced per donor, roughly a sixth of them non-productive. Because of strong linkage in the cohort, a handful of DR-DQ haplotypes were treated as single units for association and clustering. To decide whether each TCR beta V gene segment behaved as functional or pseudogenic, an earlier analysis of some 580 of the donors relied on high-throughput TCR beta sequencing. A separate validation cohort of about 110 different subjects was used in addition to the roughly 720-subject first cohort. High-throughput TCR immunosequencing, statistical association of individual TCRs with disease status, and machine learning were combined to predict cytomegalovirus infection status. Donor age, sex, ethnicity and CMV serostatus were collected together with the repertoire data. Of the 398 genotyped donors, roughly 80% fell in the genetic ancestry cluster associated with self-reported Caucasian donors. Every repertoire in the discovery cohort had been generated on one and the same sequencing platform. A later analysis re-examined previously published TCR beta repertoires from about 670 donors and added high-resolution HLA genotyping to investigate patterns of TCR occurrence. Study-wide conclusions, independent of this receptor: A later analysis found that HLA-associated TCR beta chains were more clonally expanded and had lower generation probabilities than equally common non-associated chains. Because HLA typing was unavailable for some donors at each locus, only the typed subset was used in association tests. While some public TCRs were present in many individuals, most TCR sequences turned up only very rarely across donors. In a later analysis, most CMV-associated TCR beta chains were found to appear HLA-restricted, with HLA associations seemingly driven largely by CMV exposure. A total of about 150 TCR beta chains were listed by the study as associated with cytomegalovirus. Several of the top co-occurrence clusters appeared to be linked to parvovirus B19, influenza, CMV and Epstein-Barr virus, according to a later analysis. A few of the identified cytomegalovirus-associated TCR beta chains were confirmed in vitro to be specific for cytomegalovirus antigens. The 87-base-pair reads could not distinguish some IMGT-functional V segments, including TRBV6-2 and TRBV6-3, so those segments were excluded. CMV serostatus was the only immune exposure information available for the cohort. Compared with the approximately 700-donor mean, donors in an Asian-associated ancestry cluster had fewer N-insertions in productive TCRs, according to a later genetic analysis. According to the authors, the approach could potentially be generalized to other disease states and immunological phenotypes. Linkage disequilibrium might explain the correlated functional status among segregating V segments, but an unknown experimental factor could not be excluded. The classifier was reported to diagnose cytomegalovirus status with high specificity and sensitivity in both the original and validation cohorts. Only TCR beta chains were sequenced in this cohort, and the absence of alpha or paired-chain data limited detectable features. A further reported finding was that TCR beta sequences accurately predicted the HLA-A and HLA-B alleles for most subjects in the first cohort. Strong co-occurrence of HLA alleles, especially DR and DQ, made assigning TCR associations to individual alleles difficult. In a later analysis, the rate of TCR association differed among HLA loci, with DRB1 alleles having the most associated TCRs and HLA-C alleles having the fewest. In an earlier analysis of roughly 500 of the donors, most TCR beta V segments appeared in productive rearrangements about 87% or about 30% of the time, broadly matching IMGT annotations. Presence/absence analyses assumed roughly uniform sequencing depth across donors, an assumption that may not hold. A later genetic analysis associated a missense DCLRE1C variant with V-gene and J-gene trimming of TCR beta chains, and an independent cohort replicated the association. A later analysis associated 16,951 TCR beta sequences with specific HLA alleles at a false discovery rate of 0.05. The sequencing pipeline was judged likely to have produced a cluster of highly shared sequence variants as a technical artifact. Because counts were too low, some 17 rarely observed V segments, including chromosome 9 orphons, were left out of the earlier analysis of approximately 580 of the donors.

The library relied on the immunoSEQ multiplex PCR assay. For the multiplex PCR, a mixture combining 60 forward primers for TCR Vbeta segments and 13 reverse primers for TCR Jbeta segments was used. The CDR3 region of rearranged TCR beta genes was amplified from genomic DNA with a multiplex PCR assay. On the Illumina HiSeq System, the amplified TCR beta libraries were sequenced as 87-base-pair reads. The authors processed their data as follows. A later analysis tallied around 82 million unique TCR beta chains across the 700 or so repertoires, and about 10 million of those chains were shared by two or more donors. A nearest-neighbor algorithm error-corrected the raw reads and collapsed the reads into unique sequences, merging closely related sequences to remove PCR and sequencing errors. To assign V, D and J gene segments, CDR3 sequences were aligned to IMGT reference sequences. For a sequence to be retained, a match of at least six nucleotides was required to both a V gene segment and a J gene segment. Rearrangements were classified as productive when the CDR3 lacked stop codons and remained in frame with V and J, and all other rearrangements were classified as non-productive. Following IMGT convention, CDR3 was defined as the stretch from the second conserved V-encoded cysteine to the conserved J-encoded phenylalanine. Sequences without an unambiguous match to a single V gene segment were excluded from the earlier analysis of a few hundred of the donors. In an earlier analysis of 450 to 700 of the donors, V segments were called functional above 56.7% productive rearrangements and were called segregating when the between-donor standard deviation exceeded 5%. A statistical classification framework was built to diagnose cytomegalovirus status from the catalog of TCR beta chain sequences. A later analysis assigned V and J genes by comparing TCR nucleotide sequences with IMGT/GENE-DB human TR gene sequences. A later analysis assigned CDR3 sequences and most-parsimonious VDJ recombination scenarios with the TCRdist pipeline. A later analysis defined each TCR beta chain by its CDR3 amino acid sequence plus V-gene family, and excluded reads lacking a unique V-gene family. As a way to deal with suspected cross-contamination and a sequencing artifact, a later analysis dropped roughly 600 nucleotide sequences that were highly shared and had low generation probability. A later analysis calculated a clonal expansion index for each public chain from normalized within-repertoire ranks of inferred template counts. In a later analysis, generation probabilities were computed using a VDJ recombination model fitted to out-of-frame rearrangements, and the results were checked against IGoR. A later analysis scored TCR-TCR, TCR-HLA and TCR-CMV co-occurrence with hypergeometric tests, applying a repertoire-size bias correction to TCR pairs. A later analysis estimated false discovery rates by permuting HLA or CMV assignments 20 times. In a later analysis, co-occurring TCRs were grouped with DBSCAN, and TCRdist sequence similarity was added when clustering was performed within HLA-allele-positive subsets. Co-occurrence clustering excluded repertoires with fewer than 30,000 or more than 120,000 public chains, plus five with anomalous nucleotide sharing. This is the immuneACCESS table as TCRdb keeps it, with only in-frame sequences that have V and J called. A part of the clones is gone; compared with another copy, unresolved V genes explain less than half, and the rest is unexplained. Clone size and V and J calls were adopted from that table, with D and trimming inferred from the DNA. The table for this sample lists approximately 89,000 clones; 75% to 90% of them were counted only once. The ten largest clones represent 7.4% of the sample.

A remark on this clone: What antigen it recognizes has not been identified. Base qualities are missing; no much larger clone stands one base away.

In total, 630 or so healthy bone marrow donors made up the cohort. At the time of sampling, every cohort member was nominally healthy, though immune exposures that went unrecorded were likely present. The donor tested CMV seropositive and was one of the 289 seropositive cohort members. Every donor gave a peripheral blood sample, and the peripheral blood mononuclear cells from that sample were used for TCR beta sequencing. Genomic DNA extraction from the blood cell samples was performed with the Qiagen DNeasy Blood Extraction Kit. For CDR1 and CDR2, the germline V gene (reference sequence) lists LNHDA and SQIVND. After removal of 5 bases from V and 4 bases from J, the junction retains 5 bases not matched to a gene. The CDR3 holds 13 amino acids from the cysteine to the phenylalanine. Solely the CDR3 DNA is kept, with 39 bases framed from the first base.

The TCR was taken from a man aged 40-55 years in good health and CMV-seropositive. The chain is assembled from TRBV19 and TRBJ2-7; the central 7 bases match TRBD1. Sequencing input: PBMCs. The sequenced DNA: TGTGCCAGTAGTGCCCGGACAGGTTACGAGCAGTACTTC. This gives the protein CASSARTGYEQYF.